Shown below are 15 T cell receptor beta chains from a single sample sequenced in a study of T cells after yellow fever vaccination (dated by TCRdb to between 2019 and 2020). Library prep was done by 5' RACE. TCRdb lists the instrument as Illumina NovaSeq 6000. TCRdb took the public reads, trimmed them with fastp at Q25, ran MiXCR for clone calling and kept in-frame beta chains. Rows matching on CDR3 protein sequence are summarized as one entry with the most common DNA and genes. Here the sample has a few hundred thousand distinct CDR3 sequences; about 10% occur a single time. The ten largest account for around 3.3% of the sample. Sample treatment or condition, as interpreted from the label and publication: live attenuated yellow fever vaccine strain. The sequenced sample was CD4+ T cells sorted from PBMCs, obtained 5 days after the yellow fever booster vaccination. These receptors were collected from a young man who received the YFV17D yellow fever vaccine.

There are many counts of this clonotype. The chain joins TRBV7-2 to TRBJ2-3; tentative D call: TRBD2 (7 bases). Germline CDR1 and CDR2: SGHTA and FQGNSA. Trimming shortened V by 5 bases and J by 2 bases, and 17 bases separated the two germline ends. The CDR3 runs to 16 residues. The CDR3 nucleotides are TGTGCCAGCAGCCGCCTAGGGGGGGCTGTCACAGATACGCAGTATTTT. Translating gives CASSRLGGAVTDTQYF.

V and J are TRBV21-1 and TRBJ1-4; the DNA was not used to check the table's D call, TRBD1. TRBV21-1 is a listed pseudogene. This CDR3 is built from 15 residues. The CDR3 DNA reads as TGTGCCAGCAGTAAACCCTGGACAGGGATCGAAAAACTGTTTTTT. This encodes CASSKPWTGIEKLFF.

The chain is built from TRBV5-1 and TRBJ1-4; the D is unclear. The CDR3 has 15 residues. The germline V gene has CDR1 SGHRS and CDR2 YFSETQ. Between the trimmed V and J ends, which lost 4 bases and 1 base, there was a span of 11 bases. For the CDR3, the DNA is TGCGCCAGCAGCCGTGGCAGCGTAACTAATGAAAAACTGTTTTTT. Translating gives CASSRGSVTNEKLFF.

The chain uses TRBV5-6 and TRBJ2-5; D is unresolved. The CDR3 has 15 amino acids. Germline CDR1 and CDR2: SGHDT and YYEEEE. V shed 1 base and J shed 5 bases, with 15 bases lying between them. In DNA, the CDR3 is TGTGCCAGCAGCTTGAGAGGTTTAGGTACGGAGACCCAGTACTTC. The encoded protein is CASSLRGLGTETQYF.

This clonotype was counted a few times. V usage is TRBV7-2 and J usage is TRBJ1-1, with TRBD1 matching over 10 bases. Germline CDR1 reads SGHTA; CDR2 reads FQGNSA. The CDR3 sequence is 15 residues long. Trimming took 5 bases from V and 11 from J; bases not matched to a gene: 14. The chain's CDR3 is CASSPQTGGAFHAFF. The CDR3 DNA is TGTGCCAGCAGCCCACAGACAGGGGGCGCCTTCCACGCTTTCTTT.

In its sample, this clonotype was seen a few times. The DNA of the CDR3 is TGCGCCAGCAGCTTGGAACAGGGGGGGAAGCCCCAGCATTTT. Encoded protein: CASSLEQGGKPQHF. The gene calls are TRBV5-1 and TRBJ1-5, with 8 positions matching TRBD1. This CDR3 has 14 amino acids. The germline gives CDR1 SGHRS, CDR2 YFSETQ. V lost 0 bases, J lost 8 bases, and 4 bases stayed unmatched.

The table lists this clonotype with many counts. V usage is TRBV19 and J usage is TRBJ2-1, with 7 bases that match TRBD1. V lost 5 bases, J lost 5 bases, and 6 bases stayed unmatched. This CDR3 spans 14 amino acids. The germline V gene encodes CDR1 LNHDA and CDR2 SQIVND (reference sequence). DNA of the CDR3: TGTGCCAGTAGTGTAAGGACAGGAGACAATGAGCAGTTCTTC. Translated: CASSVRTGDNEQFF.

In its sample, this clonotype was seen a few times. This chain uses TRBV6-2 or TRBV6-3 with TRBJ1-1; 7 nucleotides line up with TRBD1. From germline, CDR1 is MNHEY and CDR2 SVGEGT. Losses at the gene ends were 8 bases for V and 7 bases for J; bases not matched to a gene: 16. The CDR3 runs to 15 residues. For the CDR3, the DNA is TGTGCCAGCTCAGGGGGAGCGGCCGGATACGGTGAAGCTTTCTTT. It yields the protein CASSGGAAGYGEAFF.

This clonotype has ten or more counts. CDR3 DNA: TGTGCCAGCAGCCAAGTCGTGGATACGCAGTATTTT. Its protein product is CASSQVVDTQYF. The V gene is TRBV3-1, the J gene TRBJ2-3; D gene ambiguous. V lost 1 base and J lost 6, with 5 bases in between. This CDR3 has 12 residues. Looked up from germline, CDR1 is LGHDT and CDR2 is YNNKEL (reference sequence).

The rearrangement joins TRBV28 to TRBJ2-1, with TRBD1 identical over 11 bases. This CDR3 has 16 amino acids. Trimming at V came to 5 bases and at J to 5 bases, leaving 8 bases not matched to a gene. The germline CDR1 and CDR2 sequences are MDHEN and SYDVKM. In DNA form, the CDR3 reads TGTGCCAGCAGTCTGAACCGGGACAGGGGGAACAATGAGCAGTTCTTC. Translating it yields CASSLNRDRGNNEQFF.

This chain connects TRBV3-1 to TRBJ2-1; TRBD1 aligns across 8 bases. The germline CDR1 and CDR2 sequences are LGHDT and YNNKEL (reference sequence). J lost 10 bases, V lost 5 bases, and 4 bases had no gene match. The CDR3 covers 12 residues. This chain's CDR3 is CASSSGGREQFF. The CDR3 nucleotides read TGTGCCAGCAGCTCAGGGGGCCGGGAGCAGTTCTTC.

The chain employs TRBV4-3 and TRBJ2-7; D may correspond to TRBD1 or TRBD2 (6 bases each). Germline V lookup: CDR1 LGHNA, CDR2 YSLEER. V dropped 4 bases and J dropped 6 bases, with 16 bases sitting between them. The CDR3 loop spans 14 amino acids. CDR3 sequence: CASSPRGQATEQYF. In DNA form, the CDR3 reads TGCGCCAGCAGCCCCCGGGGGCAGGCCACCGAGCAGTACTTC.

CDR3 loop: CASSFATWGTEAFF. The CDR3 nucleotides read TGTGCCAGCAGCTTCGCTACATGGGGCACTGAAGCTTTCTTT. The rearrangement joins TRBV5-5 to TRBJ1-1; D not certain. The CDR3 is 14 amino acids. Germline values: CDR1 SGHKS, CDR2 YYEKEE (reference sequence). V lost 2 bases and J 4 bases, leaving 12 bases between the germline ends.

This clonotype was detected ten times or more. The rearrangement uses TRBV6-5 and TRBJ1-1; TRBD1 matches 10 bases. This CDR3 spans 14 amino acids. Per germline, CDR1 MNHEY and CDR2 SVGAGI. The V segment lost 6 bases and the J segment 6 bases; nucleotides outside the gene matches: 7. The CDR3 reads CASRGDRGKAEAFF. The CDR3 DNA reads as TGTGCCAGCAGGGGGGACAGGGGCAAGGCTGAAGCTTTCTTT.

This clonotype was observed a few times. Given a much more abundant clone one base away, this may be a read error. CDR3 residues: CASSLEPTNPEAFF. Here the CDR3 DNA reads TGCGCCAGCAGCTTGGAACCGACGAACCCTGAAGCTTTCTTT. The V call is TRBV5-1, the J call TRBJ1-1; D uncertain. This CDR3 is built from 14 residues. Germline loops: CDR1 SGHRS, CDR2 YFSETQ.